This entry concerns a single T cell receptor (beta chain). What it recognizes is unknown. This record belongs to a study of shared clonotypes between healthy human individuals. Profiling relied on immunoSEQ multiplex PCR, and the TCRdb table lists in-frame clones only, not all of them. In the table there are 760,000 or so clones, about 96% of which are singletons. Study-level findings and limits: Even with large depth, rarefaction showed that sorted-subset sequencing was incomplete. Enrolling few donors narrowed the genetic and exposure-history diversity that was represented.

The length of the CDR3 is 13 residues. The germline V gene has CDR1 MNHNY and CDR2 SVGAGI (reference sequence). The ends were cut back, 3 bases at V and 0 bases at J, with 5 bases in the middle. Terminally differentiated effector memory CD45RA+ cells were excluded by CCR7 positive selection of CD45RO-negative cells. This receptor was taken from a young man in good health. The chain uses TRBV6-6 and TRBJ1-1; D is undetermined. Sample: naive CD8+ T cells sorted from blood. The CDR3 DNA reads TGTGCCAGCAGTTATGTCATGAACACTGAAGCTTTCTTT. It codes for CASSYVMNTEAFF.